The clone carrying this TCR beta chain was detected only a few times. The antigen remains unidentified. Researchers ran the PCR with 60 Vbeta and 13 Jbeta primers. Clones were sequenced by immunoSEQ multiplex PCR, and TCRdb holds only the in-frame ones, with some missing. In the table there are fewer than 250,000 clones, roughly 79% of which are singletons. The CDR3 consists of 16 residues. With 3 bases clipped from V and 5 bases from J, the junction kept 9 bases outside the gene matches. The V gene's germline CDR1 is KGHSH and CDR2 LQKENI. This sample stems from a study of cytomegalovirus exposure and HLA in healthy donors. On the study more broadly: Earlier sequencing of about 179 million T cells yielded approximately 120 million unique TCR beta sequences. General study results and limits: It was reportedly the case that the classifier diagnosed cytomegalovirus status with high specificity and sensitivity.

The source of this sequence is a woman aged 18-35 years in good health and CMV-seronegative. Source material: PBMCs. The chain combines TRBV18 with TRBJ2-5; 10 nucleotides line up with TRBD2. The CDR3 spells CASSPTLAGEWETQYF. DNA for the CDR3: TGTGCCAGCTCACCGACCCTAGCGGGAGAGTGGGAGACCCAGTACTTC.